This is a list of T cell receptor beta chains from one sample in a study of cytomegalovirus exposure and HLA in healthy donors. TCRdb's table, derived via immunoSEQ multiplex PCR, lists solely in-frame clones and lacks some. The sample holds some 200,000 clones; roughly 74% are singletons and the top ten take around 1.9%. Sequenced input: PBMCs. These receptors were obtained from a woman aged 25 to 39 in good health and CMV-seronegative. The CDR3 runs from the conserved cysteine through the conserved F or W. A D gene is named only where the DNA matches it firmly. The size field is filled for only some rows; it gives once, few, many or a size class.

TRBD1,TRBJ2-7,TRBV27,few,TGTGCCAGCAGTTTCCGGGACAGCTCCTACGAGCAGTACTTC,CASSFRDSSYEQYF
-,TRBJ1-2,TRBV29-1,once,TGCAGCGTTGAAGATCCTGAGAATGGCTACACCTTC,CSVEDPENGYTF
-,TRBJ2-7,TRBV28,-,TGTGCCAGCAGTTTAAGGGGTCGGAGGGCTTACGAGCAGTACTTC,CASSLRGRRAYEQYF
-,TRBJ1-6,TRBV18,-,TGTGCCAGCTCACTTCAGGGGCCTTACAATTCACCCCTCCACTTT,CASSLQGPYNSPLHF
-,TRBJ1-2,TRBV5-1,-,TGCGCCAGCAGCTTGGAACAGGATATGGGACTTCATGGCTACACCTTC,CASSLEQDMGLHGYTF
TRBD2,TRBJ2-2,TRBV11-3,once,TGTGCCAGCAGCCTAGCGGGAATAGCCGGGGAGCTGTTTTTT,CASSLAGIAGELFF
-,TRBJ1-1,TRBV19,-,TGTGCCAGTAGTCCCCTCGGTGAGGGTATTGGTGAAGCTTTCTTT,CASSPLGEGIGEAFF
-,TRBJ2-7,TRBV5-4,-,TGTGCCAGCTCTAGTCCGGGACGGGGACTCTACGAGCAGTACTTC,CASSSPGRGLYEQYF
TRBD1,TRBJ2-2,TRBV18,once,TGTGCCAGCTCACGTCCGGTACAGGGGAGAGCCGGGGAGCTGTTTTTT,CASSRPVQGRAGELFF
TRBD1,TRBJ2-3,TRBV4-1,-,TGCGCCAGCAGCCAAGGGGCAGGGGGAGATACGCAGTATTTT,CASSQGAGGDTQYF